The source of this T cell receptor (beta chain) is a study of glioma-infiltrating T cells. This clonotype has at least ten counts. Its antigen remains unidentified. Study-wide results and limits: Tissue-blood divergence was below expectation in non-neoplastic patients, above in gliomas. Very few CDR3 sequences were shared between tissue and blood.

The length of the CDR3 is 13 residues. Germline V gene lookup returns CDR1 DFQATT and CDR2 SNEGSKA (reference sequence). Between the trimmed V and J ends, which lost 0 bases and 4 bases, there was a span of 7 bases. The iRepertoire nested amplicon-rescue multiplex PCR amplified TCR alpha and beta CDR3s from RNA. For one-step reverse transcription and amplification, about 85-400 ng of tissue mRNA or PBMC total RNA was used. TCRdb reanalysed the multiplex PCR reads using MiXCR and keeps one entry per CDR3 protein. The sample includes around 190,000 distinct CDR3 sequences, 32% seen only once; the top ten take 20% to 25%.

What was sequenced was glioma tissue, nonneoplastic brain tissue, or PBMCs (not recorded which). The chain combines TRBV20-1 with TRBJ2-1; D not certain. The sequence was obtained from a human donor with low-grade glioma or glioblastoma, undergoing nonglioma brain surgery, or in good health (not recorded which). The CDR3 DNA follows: TGCAGTGCTAGAGACGGAGCTTACAATGAGCAGTTCTTC. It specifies CSARDGAYNEQFF.